This T cell receptor beta chain was profiled in a study of beta chain features in type 1 diabetes. Study-level background: Sorted cell examination encompassed approximately 110 million cells across all samples. Broader study findings: Researchers report that Type 1 diabetes patients had moderately but significantly shorter TCRB CDR3s across all four CD4+ subsets.

By way of CD45RO/CCR7/CD25/CD127/CD95/CD27, the CD4+ regulatory, stem cell-like memory, central memory and naive cells were sorted. What was sequenced were expressed TCRB transcripts, since all of the isolated RNA had been reverse transcribed. The read count averaged around 3.6 million across naive, central memory and regulatory T cell samples. Sequenced by immunoSEQ multiplex PCR; TCRdb stores in-frame clones only, minus some. The table includes 680,000 or so clones, 13% detected once. CDR1 is GTSNPN and CDR2 is SVGIG in the germline V gene (reference sequence). Trimming stripped 2 bases from V and 0 bases from J, with 9 bases between. This CDR3 is 14 amino acids long. Note on this clone: Its matching antigen is unknown.

The chain combines TRBV30 with TRBJ2-3; D not certain. Sequencing used naive CD4+ T cells from blood. This TCR was recovered from a man between 18 and 29 years old with type 1 diabetes. This CDR3 reads CAWSFDTSTDTQYF. As DNA, the CDR3 is TGTGCCTGGAGTTTCGACACCAGCACAGATACGCAGTATTTT.